The sequence of this T cell receptor (beta chain) was determined in a study of blood T cell repertoires in COVID-19. Study at large: Specimens from acute and convalescent COVID-19 originated in the United States, Italy and Spain.

Participants were aged about 18 to 90 years, lived in around 25 US areas, and enrolled virtually. Some clones are missing from TCRdb's copy, which holds only in-frame ones; the method was immunoSEQ multiplex PCR. Of some 200,000 clones listed, approximately 90% are singletons. Germline CDR1 reads MDHEN; CDR2 reads SYDVKM. The CDR3 has 14 amino acids. The V and J ends lost 2 bases and 2 bases, in that order; junction bases with no gene match: 2. The sample taken for sequencing was PBMCs or T cells enriched from blood (not recorded which). This sequence joins TRBV28 and TRBJ1-2; the match to TRBD1 covers 7 bases. This sequence originates from a woman aged 18-29 years in a cohort exposed to, infected with or recovered from COVID-19 (not recorded which). The CDR3 region has the DNA TGTGCCAGCAGTTTAGAACAGGGGAACTATGGCTACACCTTC. The encoded protein is CASSLEQGNYGYTF.